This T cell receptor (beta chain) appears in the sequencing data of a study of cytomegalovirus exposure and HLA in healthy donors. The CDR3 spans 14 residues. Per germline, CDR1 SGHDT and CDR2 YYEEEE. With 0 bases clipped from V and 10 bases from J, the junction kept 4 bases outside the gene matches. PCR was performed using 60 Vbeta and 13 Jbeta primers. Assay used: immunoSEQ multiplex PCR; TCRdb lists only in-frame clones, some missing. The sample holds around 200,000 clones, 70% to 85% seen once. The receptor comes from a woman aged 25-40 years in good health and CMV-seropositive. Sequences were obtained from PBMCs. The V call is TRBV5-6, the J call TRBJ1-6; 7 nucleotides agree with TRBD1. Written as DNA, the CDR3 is TGTGCCAGCAGCTTGGTCAGGGGGAGATCACCCCTCCACTTT. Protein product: CASSLVRGRSPLHF.